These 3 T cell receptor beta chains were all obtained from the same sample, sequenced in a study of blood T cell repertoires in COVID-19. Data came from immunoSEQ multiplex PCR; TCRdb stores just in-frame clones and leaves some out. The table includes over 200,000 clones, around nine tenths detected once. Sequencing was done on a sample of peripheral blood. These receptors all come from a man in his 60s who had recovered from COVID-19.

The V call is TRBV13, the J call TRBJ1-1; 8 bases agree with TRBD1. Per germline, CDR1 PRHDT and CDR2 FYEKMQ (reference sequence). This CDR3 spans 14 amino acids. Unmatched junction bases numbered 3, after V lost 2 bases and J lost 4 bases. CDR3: CASSLQGAITEAFF. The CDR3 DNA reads TGTGCCAGCAGCTTACAGGGGGCAATCACTGAAGCTTTCTTT.

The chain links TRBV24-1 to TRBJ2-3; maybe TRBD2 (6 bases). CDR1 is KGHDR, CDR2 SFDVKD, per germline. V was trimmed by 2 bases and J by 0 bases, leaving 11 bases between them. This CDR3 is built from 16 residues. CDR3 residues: CATSDWVGGSTDTQYF. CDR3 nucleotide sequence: TGTGCCACCAGTGATTGGGTCGGGGGAAGCACAGATACGCAGTATTTT.

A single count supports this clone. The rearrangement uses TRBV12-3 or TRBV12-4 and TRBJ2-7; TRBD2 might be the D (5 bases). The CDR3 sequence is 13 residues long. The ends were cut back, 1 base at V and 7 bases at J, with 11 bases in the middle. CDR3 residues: CASSLDGVGEQYF. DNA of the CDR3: TGTGCCAGCAGTTTAGACGGGGTTGGGGAGCAGTACTTC.